Listed below are T cell receptor beta chains from one sample, sequenced in a study of CD8+ T cells in alopecia areata. This table comes from immunoSEQ multiplex PCR, and its TCRdb copy is limited to in-frame clones, with some not included. The sample has some 170,000 clones; about 70% are singletons. The material sequenced was CD8+ T cells sorted from blood, taken at week 0. The receptors derive from a human donor with alopecia areata. Both conserved end residues are part of each CDR3. A D gene is named only where the DNA matches it firmly. Clone sizes are given selectively: once, few, many, or a class where the clone is expanded.

CDR3aa: CASSSGTENTEAFF
CDR3nt: TGCGCCAGCAGCTCCGGGACCGAGAACACTGAAGCTTTCTTT
abundance: -
d_gene: -
j_gene: TRBJ1-1
v_gene: TRBV5-1

CDR3aa: CAISESQGGSPLHF
CDR3nt: TGTGCCATCAGTGAATCCCAGGGCGGTTCACCCCTCCACTTT
abundance: once
d_gene: -
j_gene: TRBJ1-6
v_gene: TRBV10-3

CDR3aa: CASSLAPQEETQYF
CDR3nt: TGTGCCAGCAGCTTAGCTCCCCAGGAAGAGACCCAGTACTTC
abundance: -
d_gene: -
j_gene: TRBJ2-5
v_gene: TRBV7-7

CDR3aa: CASNLRTGELFF
CDR3nt: TGTGCCAGCAACCTCCGCACCGGGGAGCTGTTTTTT
abundance: many
d_gene: -
j_gene: TRBJ2-2
v_gene: TRBV7-2

CDR3aa: CASSPRRQETQYF
CDR3nt: TGTGCCAGCAGCCCCCGACGCCAAGAGACCCAGTACTTC
abundance: -
d_gene: -
j_gene: TRBJ2-5
v_gene: TRBV13

CDR3aa: CASSWGGGSSYNSPLHF
CDR3nt: TGTGCCAGCAGCTGGGGGGGCGGCAGCTCCTATAATTCACCCCTCCACTTT
abundance: -
d_gene: -
j_gene: TRBJ1-6
v_gene: TRBV11-2

CDR3aa: CSAPFGGTEAFF
CDR3nt: TGCAGCGCACCCTTTGGGGGGACTGAAGCTTTCTTT
abundance: -
d_gene: -
j_gene: TRBJ1-1
v_gene: TRBV29-1

CDR3aa: CASSLGLGETQYF
CDR3nt: TGTGCCAGCAGCTTAGGCCTTGGGGAGACCCAGTACTTC
abundance: -
d_gene: -
j_gene: TRBJ2-5
v_gene: TRBV13

CDR3aa: CAWIGEFYTGELFF
CDR3nt: TGTGCCTGGATTGGAGAATTCTACACCGGGGAGCTGTTTTTT
abundance: -
d_gene: -
j_gene: TRBJ2-2
v_gene: TRBV30

CDR3aa: CASSEGTGDAYYEQYF
CDR3nt: TGTGCCAGCAGTGAAGGGACAGGGGACGCGTACTACGAGCAGTACTTC
abundance: once
d_gene: TRBD1
j_gene: TRBJ2-7
v_gene: TRBV9

CDR3aa: CASSQEERQFF
CDR3nt: TGTGCCAGCAGCCAAGAGGAGCGGCAGTTCTTC
abundance: -
d_gene: -
j_gene: TRBJ2-1
v_gene: TRBV4-2

CDR3aa: CASSQISQAPNTGELFF
CDR3nt: TGCGCCAGCAGCCAAATTTCACAGGCCCCGAACACCGGGGAGCTGTTTTTT
abundance: once
d_gene: -
j_gene: TRBJ2-2
v_gene: TRBV4-1

CDR3aa: CSVPRTDGRYGYTF
CDR3nt: TGCAGCGTTCCGCGGACGGACGGAAGGTATGGCTACACCTTC
abundance: -
d_gene: -
j_gene: TRBJ1-2
v_gene: TRBV29-1

CDR3aa: CASSSDRDVGNTIYF
CDR3nt: TGCGCCAGCAGCTCGGACAGGGATGTAGGAAACACCATATATTTT
abundance: -
d_gene: TRBD1
j_gene: TRBJ1-3
v_gene: TRBV5-1

CDR3aa: CASSQAASEVYEQYF
CDR3nt: TGCGCCAGCAGCCAAGCGGCTAGTGAGGTCTACGAGCAGTACTTC
abundance: few
d_gene: -
j_gene: TRBJ2-7
v_gene: TRBV4-1

CDR3aa: CAWSRGYEQYF
CDR3nt: TGTGCCTGGAGTCGAGGGTACGAGCAGTACTTC
abundance: -
d_gene: -
j_gene: TRBJ2-7
v_gene: TRBV30

CDR3aa: CAWSDGAGGSEKLFF
CDR3nt: TGTGCCTGGAGCGACGGGGCAGGTGGAAGCGAAAAACTGTTTTTT
abundance: -
d_gene: -
j_gene: TRBJ1-4
v_gene: TRBV30

CDR3aa: CASSSRADTQYF
CDR3nt: TGTGCCAGCAGCAGTCGTGCAGATACGCAGTATTTT
abundance: -
d_gene: -
j_gene: TRBJ2-3
v_gene: TRBV7-9

CDR3aa: CSVEPDRGGNEQFF
CDR3nt: TGCAGCGTCGAGCCCGACAGGGGTGGGAATGAGCAGTTCTTC
abundance: -
d_gene: TRBD1
j_gene: TRBJ2-1
v_gene: TRBV29-1

CDR3aa: CASRDLGQGGVGTEAFF
CDR3nt: TGTGCCAGCAGGGACCTTGGACAGGGAGGGGTGGGCACTGAAGCTTTCTTT
abundance: -
d_gene: TRBD1
j_gene: TRBJ1-1
v_gene: TRBV13

CDR3aa: CASSEASWETQYF
CDR3nt: TGTGCCAGCAGTGAAGCCAGTTGGGAGACCCAGTACTTC
abundance: few
d_gene: -
j_gene: TRBJ2-5
v_gene: TRBV6-1

CDR3aa: CASSARDSYEQYF
CDR3nt: TGTGCCAGCAGCGCCCGGGACAGCTACGAGCAGTACTTC
abundance: -
d_gene: TRBD1
j_gene: TRBJ2-7
v_gene: TRBV9

CDR3aa: CASTTQGNPDTQYF
CDR3nt: TGTGCCAGCACCACACAGGGGAACCCAGATACGCAGTATTTT
abundance: few
d_gene: TRBD1
j_gene: TRBJ2-3
v_gene: TRBV27

CDR3aa: CASSPLLVGYEQYF
CDR3nt: TGCGCCAGCAGCCCCCTACTGGTAGGCTACGAGCAGTACTTC
abundance: -
d_gene: -
j_gene: TRBJ2-7
v_gene: TRBV4-1

CDR3aa: CASRATNNSPLHF
CDR3nt: TGTGCCAGCAGGGCGACAAATAATTCACCCCTCCACTTT
abundance: few
d_gene: -
j_gene: TRBJ1-6
v_gene: TRBV2

CDR3aa: CSAMENYGYTF
CDR3nt: TGCAGTGCCATGGAGAACTATGGCTACACCTTC
abundance: -
d_gene: -
j_gene: TRBJ1-2
v_gene: TRBV20-1

CDR3aa: CASSSRSDSGANVLTF
CDR3nt: TGTGCCAGCAGCTCCCGTTCTGACTCTGGGGCCAACGTCCTGACTTTC
abundance: -
d_gene: -
j_gene: TRBJ2-6
v_gene: TRBV7-6

CDR3aa: CASSLTVGGNEKLFF
CDR3nt: TGTGCCAGCAGCCTAACCGTGGGGGGTAATGAAAAACTGTTTTTT
abundance: few
d_gene: -
j_gene: TRBJ1-4
v_gene: TRBV7-8

CDR3aa: CASSRGTGAYEQYF
CDR3nt: TGCGCCAGCAGCCGCGGGACAGGAGCCTACGAGCAGTACTTC
abundance: few
d_gene: TRBD1
j_gene: TRBJ2-7
v_gene: TRBV4-1

CDR3aa: CAISQDKGDTGELFF
CDR3nt: TGTGCCATCAGTCAGGATAAGGGGGACACCGGGGAGCTGTTTTTT
abundance: few
d_gene: -
j_gene: TRBJ2-2
v_gene: TRBV10-3

CDR3aa: CASSLGQSRPLHF
CDR3nt: TGTGCCAGCAGCTTAGGTCAGAGTCGACCCCTCCACTTT
abundance: -
d_gene: -
j_gene: TRBJ1-6
v_gene: TRBV11-2

CDR3aa: CASSLAGGPDTQYF
CDR3nt: TGTGCCAGCAGCTTAGCAGGGGGGCCAGATACGCAGTATTTT
abundance: -
d_gene: -
j_gene: TRBJ2-3
v_gene: TRBV13

CDR3aa: CSVEHGVNTGELFF
CDR3nt: TGCAGCGTTGAACACGGGGTGAACACCGGGGAGCTGTTTTTT
abundance: -
d_gene: -
j_gene: TRBJ2-2
v_gene: TRBV29-1

CDR3aa: CASSDGGVGSPLHF
CDR3nt: TGTGCCAGCAGCGACGGAGGGGTTGGTTCACCCCTCCACTTT
abundance: -
d_gene: -
j_gene: TRBJ1-6
v_gene: TRBV7-3

CDR3aa: CSVVVNEKLFF
CDR3nt: TGCAGCGTTGTAGTTAATGAAAAACTGTTTTTT
abundance: -
d_gene: -
j_gene: TRBJ1-4
v_gene: TRBV29-1

CDR3aa: CATSREQGYTGELFF
CDR3nt: TGTGCCACCAGCAGAGAACAGGGCTACACCGGGGAGCTGTTTTTT
abundance: -
d_gene: -
j_gene: TRBJ2-2
v_gene: TRBV15

CDR3aa: CASSLEGGLETQYF
CDR3nt: TGTGCCAGCAGCTTAGAAGGGGGGCTGGAGACCCAGTACTTC
abundance: -
d_gene: -
j_gene: TRBJ2-5
v_gene: TRBV11-3

CDR3aa: CASSPPGYQPQHF
CDR3nt: TGTGCCAGCTCACCACCTGGCTATCAGCCCCAGCATTTT
abundance: -
d_gene: -
j_gene: TRBJ1-5
v_gene: TRBV18

CDR3aa: CAWSVMAAYEQYF
CDR3nt: TGTGCCTGGAGTGTAATGGCAGCATACGAGCAGTACTTC
abundance: -
d_gene: -
j_gene: TRBJ2-7
v_gene: TRBV30

CDR3aa: CASSLGQGAGVYGYTF
CDR3nt: TGTGCCAGCAGTTTAGGACAGGGTGCGGGAGTCTATGGCTACACCTTC
abundance: -
d_gene: TRBD1
j_gene: TRBJ1-2
v_gene: TRBV6-5